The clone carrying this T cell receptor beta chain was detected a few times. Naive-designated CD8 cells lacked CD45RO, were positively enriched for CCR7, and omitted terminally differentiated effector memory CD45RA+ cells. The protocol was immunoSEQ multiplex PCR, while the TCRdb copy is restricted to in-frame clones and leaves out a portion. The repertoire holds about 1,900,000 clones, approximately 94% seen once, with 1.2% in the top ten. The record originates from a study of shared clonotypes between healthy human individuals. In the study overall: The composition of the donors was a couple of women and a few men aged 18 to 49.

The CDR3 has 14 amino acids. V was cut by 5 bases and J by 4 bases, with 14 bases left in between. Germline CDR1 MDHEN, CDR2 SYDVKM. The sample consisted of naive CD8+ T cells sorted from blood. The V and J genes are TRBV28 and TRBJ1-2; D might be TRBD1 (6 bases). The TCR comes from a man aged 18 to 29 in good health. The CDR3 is CASSNAGEGYGYTF. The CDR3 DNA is TGTGCCAGCAGTAACGCAGGGGAAGGCTATGGCTACACCTTC.